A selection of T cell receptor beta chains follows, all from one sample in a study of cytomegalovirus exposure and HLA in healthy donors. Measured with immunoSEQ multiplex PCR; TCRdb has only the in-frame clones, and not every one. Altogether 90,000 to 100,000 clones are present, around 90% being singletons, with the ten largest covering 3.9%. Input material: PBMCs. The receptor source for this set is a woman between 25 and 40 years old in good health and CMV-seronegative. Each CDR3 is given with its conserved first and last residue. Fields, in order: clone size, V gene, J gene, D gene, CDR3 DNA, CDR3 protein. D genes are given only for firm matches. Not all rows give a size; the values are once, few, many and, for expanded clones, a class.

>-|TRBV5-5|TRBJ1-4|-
TGTGCCAGCAGCGTCGGACTGACCGCTAATGAAAAACTGTTTTTT
CASSVGLTANEKLFF
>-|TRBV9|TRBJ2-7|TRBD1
TGTGCCAGCAGCGCCGGGACAGGGGGCTACGAGCAGTACTTC
CASSAGTGGYEQYF
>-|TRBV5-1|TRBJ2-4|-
TGCGCCAGCAGCTTGGCCCAGGGGATGGGAATTCAGTACTTC
CASSLAQGMGIQYF
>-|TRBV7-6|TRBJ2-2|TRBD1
TGTGCCAGCAGCTTTAGCCAAGAGGGGGCGGACACCGGGGAGCTGTTTTTT
CASSFSQEGADTGELFF
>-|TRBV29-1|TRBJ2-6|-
TGCAGCGTAAGCAGGGGCACTGGGGCCAACGTCCTGACTTTC
CSVSRGTGANVLTF
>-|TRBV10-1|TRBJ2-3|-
TGCGCCAGCTCTAGGCGCCTCACAGATACGCAGTATTTT
CASSRRLTDTQYF
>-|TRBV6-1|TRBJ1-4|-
TGTGCCAGCAGAGCTCCCCAGGGTAGAGATGAAAAACTGTTTTTT
CASRAPQGRDEKLFF
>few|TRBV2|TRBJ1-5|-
TGTGCCAGCAGTGACGCGGGGTGGGACCAGCCCCAGCATTTT
CASSDAGWDQPQHF
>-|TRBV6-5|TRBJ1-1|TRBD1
TGTGCCAGCAGCTCTCCGTCGACAGGGCTTCTAGAAGCTTTCTTT
CASSSPSTGLLEAFF
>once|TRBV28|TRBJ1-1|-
TGTGCCAGCACCCTTACTACTATGAACACTGAAGCTTTCTTT
CASTLTTMNTEAFF
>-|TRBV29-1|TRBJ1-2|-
TGCAGCGTCCAAGGGGGGGCAGGTGGTGGCTACACCTTC
CSVQGGAGGGYTF
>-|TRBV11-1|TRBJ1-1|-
TGTGCCAGCAGCTTGGGAACAGGGTCGCGGACTGAAGCTTTCTTT
CASSLGTGSRTEAFF
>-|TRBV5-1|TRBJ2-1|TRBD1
TGCGCCAGCAACTTAGGACAGGTGGCCTACAATGAGCAGTTCTTC
CASNLGQVAYNEQFF
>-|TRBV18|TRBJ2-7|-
TGTGCCAGCTCGGCAGAGGGGGGGCCCTACGAGCAGTACTTC
CASSAEGGPYEQYF
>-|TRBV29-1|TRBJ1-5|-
TGCAGCGTTGTCGAGTCGAGCAATCAGCCCCAGCATTTT
CSVVESSNQPQHF
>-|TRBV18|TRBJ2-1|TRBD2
TGTGCCAGCTCACCCCCGGGGGCGGGGGGAAGTGGTGAGCAGTTCTTC
CASSPPGAGGSGEQFF
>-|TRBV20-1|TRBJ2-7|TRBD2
TGCAGTGCCGGGGGGTTATACGAGCAGTACTTC
CSAGGLYEQYF